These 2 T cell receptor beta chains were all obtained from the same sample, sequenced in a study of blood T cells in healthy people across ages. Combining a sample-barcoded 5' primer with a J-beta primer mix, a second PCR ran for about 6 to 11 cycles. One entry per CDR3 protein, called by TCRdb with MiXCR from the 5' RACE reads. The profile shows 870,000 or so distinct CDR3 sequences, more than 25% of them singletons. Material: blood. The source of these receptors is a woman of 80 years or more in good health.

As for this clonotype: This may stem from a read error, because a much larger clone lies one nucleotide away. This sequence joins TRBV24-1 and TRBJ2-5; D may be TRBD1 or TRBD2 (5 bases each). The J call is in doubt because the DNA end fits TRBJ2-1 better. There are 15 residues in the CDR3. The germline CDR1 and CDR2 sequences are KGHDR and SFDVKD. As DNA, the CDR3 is TGTGCCACCAGTGACTCCCCTCCCTTACTGGGGACCCAGTTCTTC. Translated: CATSDSPPLLGTQFF.

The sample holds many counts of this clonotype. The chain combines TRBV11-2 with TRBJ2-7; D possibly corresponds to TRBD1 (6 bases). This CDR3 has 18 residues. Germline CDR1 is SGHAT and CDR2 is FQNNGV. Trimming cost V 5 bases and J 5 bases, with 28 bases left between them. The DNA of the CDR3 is TGTGCCAGCAGCCTTCAATTTCCGGTACAGGGTTCCTCGGACGAGCAGTACTTC. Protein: CASSLQFPVQGSSDEQYF.